The T cell receptor (beta chain) described here comes from a study of blood T cell repertoires in COVID-19. Here immunoSEQ multiplex PCR was the method, and the copy in TCRdb shows in-frame clones only, minus some. The data hold over 100,000 clones, with roughly four fifths observed a single time. This clonotype was obtained from a man aged 60 to 69 with acute or convalescent COVID-19. The sample consisted of peripheral blood.

This CDR3 reads CASRLLDRGDEQYF. CDR3 DNA sequence: TGTGCAAGTCGCTTATTGGACAGGGGCGACGAGCAGTACTTC. This chain joins TRBV12-2 and TRBJ2-7; the table names TRBD1, a call not compared with the DNA. TRBV12-2 is marked as a pseudogene. This CDR3 spans 14 amino acids.